Listed below are T cell receptor beta chains from one sample, sequenced in a study of monozygotic twins with inflammatory bowel disease. TCRdb re-analyzed the 5' RACE reads; it lists each CDR3 protein once, without DNA. Its listing shows roughly 150,000 distinct CDR3 sequences. The specimen was blood. The receptors were sampled from a human donor with ulcerative colitis or Crohn's disease, or a healthy co-twin of an affected twin (not recorded which). CDR3s include the opening cysteine and the closing phenylalanine or tryptophan. Some rows have no size entry. The others give once, few or many, or a class for an expanded clone.

clone_size | cdr3_length | j_call | v_call | cdr3_aa
medium-sized | 13 | TRBJ2-7 | TRBV20-1 | CSAPRMVTYEQYF
. | 15 | TRBJ1-6 | TRBV28 | CASSTPWQGDSPLHF
. | 14 | TRBJ2-7 | TRBV21-1 | CASSKVTYRGEQYF
. | 15 | TRBJ2-2 | TRBV5-1 | CASSREASNTGELFF
. | 15 | TRBJ1-2 | TRBV7-6 | CASSEGTPANYGYTF
. | 14 | TRBJ2-7 | TRBV7-2 | CASSRTGTGYEQYF
. | 14 | TRBJ2-2 | TRBV5-1 | CASSSGTGTGELFF
. | 15 | TRBJ2-3 | TRBV5-4 | CASSGPGQGTDTQYF
. | 16 | TRBJ1-5 | TRBV12-3/TRBV12-4 | CASSSPEGRSNQPQHF
. | 14 | TRBJ1-1 | TRBV5-1 | CASSVDRFNTEAFF
. | 17 | TRBJ2-1 | TRBV29-1 | CSIKRGGPSSSYNEQFF